This T cell receptor beta chain was observed in a study of OX40 agonist ivuxolimab in advanced cancers. Study at large: Every 2 weeks, patients got intravenous ivuxolimab at one of six dose levels (0.01-10 mg/kg). Dose-escalation patients' cancers were hepatocellular carcinoma, melanoma, renal cell or head and neck cancer. Study-level points and caveats: Undetermined was the antigen specificity of the expanded peripheral T cells.

Only in-frame clones appear in the TCRdb table, and some are missing; sequencing was by immunoSEQ multiplex PCR. The data contain 50,000 to 65,000 clones, around 81% of them singletons. CDR1 is MNHEY and CDR2 is SVGAGI in the germline V gene. The V and J ends lost 6 bases and 3 bases, in that order; junction bases with no gene match: 7. The CDR3 sequence is 15 residues long. To note about this clone: Its antigen is still unknown.

Cycle 7 day 1, cycle 4 day 1, and baseline were the timepoints at which blood was sampled. This clonotype originated in an adult with an advanced solid tumor such as melanoma, head and neck, liver or kidney cancer. V is TRBV6-5 and J is TRBJ2-7; 11 bases are shared with TRBD1. Sequenced material: CD4+ or CD8+ T cells sorted from blood, taken in a trial of the OX40 agonist ivuxolimab. The DNA of the CDR3 is TGTGCCAGCAGAGACCGGGACAGGGGGAGCTACGAGCAGTACTTC. Residues: CASRDRDRGSYEQYF.